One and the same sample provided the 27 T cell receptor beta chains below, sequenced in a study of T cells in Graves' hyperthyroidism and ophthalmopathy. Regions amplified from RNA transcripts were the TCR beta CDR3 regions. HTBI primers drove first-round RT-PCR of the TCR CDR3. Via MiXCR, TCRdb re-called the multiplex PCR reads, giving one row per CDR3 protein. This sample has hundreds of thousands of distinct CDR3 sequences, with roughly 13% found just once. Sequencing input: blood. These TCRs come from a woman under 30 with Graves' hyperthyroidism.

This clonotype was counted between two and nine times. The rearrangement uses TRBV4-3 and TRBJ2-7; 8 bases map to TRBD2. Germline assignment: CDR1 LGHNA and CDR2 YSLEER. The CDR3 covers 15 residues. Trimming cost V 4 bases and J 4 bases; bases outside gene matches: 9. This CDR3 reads CASSLDGTSAYEQYF. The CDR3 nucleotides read TGCGCCAGCAGCCTAGACGGGACTAGTGCTTACGAGCAGTACTTC.

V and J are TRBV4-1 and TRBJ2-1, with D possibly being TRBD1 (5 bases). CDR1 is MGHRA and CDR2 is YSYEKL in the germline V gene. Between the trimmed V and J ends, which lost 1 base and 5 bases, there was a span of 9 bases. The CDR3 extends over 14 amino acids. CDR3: CASSQGLTDNEQFF. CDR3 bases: TGCGCCAGCAGCCAAGGATTGACAGACAATGAGCAGTTCTTC.

CDR3 loop: CAWRREGLFF. The CDR3 nucleotides read TGTGCCTGGCGGCGGGAGGGATTGTTCTTC. V is TRBV30 and J is TRBJ2-1, with 9 bases matching TRBD2. The trim removed 5 bases at V and 15 bases at J, leaving 5 bases unmatched. The CDR3 spans 10 residues. CDR1 is GTSNPN and CDR2 is SVGIG in the germline V gene (reference sequence).

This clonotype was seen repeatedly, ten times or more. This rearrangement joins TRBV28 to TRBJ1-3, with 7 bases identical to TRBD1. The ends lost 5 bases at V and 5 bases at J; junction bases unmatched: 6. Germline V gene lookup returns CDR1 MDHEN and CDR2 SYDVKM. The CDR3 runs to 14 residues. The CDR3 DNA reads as TGTGCCAGCAGTCAATCGGGACAGCGAAACACCATATATTTT. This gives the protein CASSQSGQRNTIYF.

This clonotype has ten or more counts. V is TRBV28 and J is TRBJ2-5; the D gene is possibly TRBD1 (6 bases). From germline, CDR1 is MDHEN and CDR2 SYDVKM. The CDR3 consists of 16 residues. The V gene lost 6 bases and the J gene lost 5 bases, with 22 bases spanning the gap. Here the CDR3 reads CASRGPYRARRETQYF. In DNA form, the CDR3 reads TGTGCCAGCAGGGGCCCCTACAGGGCCCGTCGGGAGACCCAGTACTTC.

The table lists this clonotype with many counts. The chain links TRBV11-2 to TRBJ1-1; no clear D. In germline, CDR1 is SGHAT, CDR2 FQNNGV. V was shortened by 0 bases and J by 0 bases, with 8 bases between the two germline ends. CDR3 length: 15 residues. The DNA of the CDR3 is TGTGCCAGCAGCTTAGAGCCGGGCCTGAACACTGAAGCTTTCTTT. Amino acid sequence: CASSLEPGLNTEAFF.

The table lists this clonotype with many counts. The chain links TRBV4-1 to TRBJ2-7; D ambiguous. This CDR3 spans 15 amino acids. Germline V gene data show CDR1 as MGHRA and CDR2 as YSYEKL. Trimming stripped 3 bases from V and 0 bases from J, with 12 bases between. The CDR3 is CASSHLRVGSYEQYF. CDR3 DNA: TGCGCCAGCAGCCACCTCCGGGTAGGCTCCTACGAGCAGTACTTC.

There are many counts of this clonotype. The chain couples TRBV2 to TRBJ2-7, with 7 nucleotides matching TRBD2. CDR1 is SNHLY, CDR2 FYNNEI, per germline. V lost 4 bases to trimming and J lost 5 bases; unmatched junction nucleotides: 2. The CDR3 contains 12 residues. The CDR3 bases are TGTGCCAGCAGTGCGGGAGGCCACGAGCAGTACTTC. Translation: CASSAGGHEQYF. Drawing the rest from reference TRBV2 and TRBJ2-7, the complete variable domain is EPEVTQTPSHQVTQMGQEVILRCVPISNHLYFYWYRQILGQKVEFLVSFYNNEISEKSEIFDDQFSVERPDGSNFTLKIRSTKLEDSAMYFCASSAGGHEQYFGPGTRLTVT.

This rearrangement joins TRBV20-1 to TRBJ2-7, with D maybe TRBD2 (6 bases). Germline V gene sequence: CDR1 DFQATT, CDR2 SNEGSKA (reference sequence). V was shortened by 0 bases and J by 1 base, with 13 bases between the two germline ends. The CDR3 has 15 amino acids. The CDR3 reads CSARDPWAGSYEQYF. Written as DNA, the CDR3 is TGCAGTGCTAGAGACCCTTGGGCGGGATCCTACGAGCAGTACTTC.

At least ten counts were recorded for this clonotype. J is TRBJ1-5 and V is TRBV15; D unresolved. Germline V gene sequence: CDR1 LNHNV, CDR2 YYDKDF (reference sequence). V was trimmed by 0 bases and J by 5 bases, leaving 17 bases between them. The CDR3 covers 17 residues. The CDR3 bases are TGTGCCACCAGCAGAGAGCGTGGACTTCCTTCGCATCAGCCCCAGCATTTT. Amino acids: CATSRERGLPSHQPQHF.

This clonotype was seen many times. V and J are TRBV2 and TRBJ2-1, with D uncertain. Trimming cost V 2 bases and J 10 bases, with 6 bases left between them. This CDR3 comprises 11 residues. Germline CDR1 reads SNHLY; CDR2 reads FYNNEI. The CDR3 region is CASSEFFEQFF. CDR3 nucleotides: TGTGCCAGCAGTGAATTTTTCGAGCAGTTCTTC.

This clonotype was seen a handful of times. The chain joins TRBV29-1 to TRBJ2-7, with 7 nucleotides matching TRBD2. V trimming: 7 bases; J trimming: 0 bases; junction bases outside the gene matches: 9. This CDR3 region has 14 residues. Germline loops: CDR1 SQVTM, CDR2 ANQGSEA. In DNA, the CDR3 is TGCAGCGCGGGGGAGGGAGGGTCCTCCTACGAGCAGTACTTC. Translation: CSAGEGGSSYEQYF.

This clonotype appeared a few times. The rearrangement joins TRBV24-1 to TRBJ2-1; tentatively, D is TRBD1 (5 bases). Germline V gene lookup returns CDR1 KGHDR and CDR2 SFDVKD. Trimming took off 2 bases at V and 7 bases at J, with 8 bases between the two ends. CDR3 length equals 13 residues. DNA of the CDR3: TGTGCCACCAGTGATTCAGGGTTAAATGAGCAGTTCTTC. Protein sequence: CATSDSGLNEQFF.

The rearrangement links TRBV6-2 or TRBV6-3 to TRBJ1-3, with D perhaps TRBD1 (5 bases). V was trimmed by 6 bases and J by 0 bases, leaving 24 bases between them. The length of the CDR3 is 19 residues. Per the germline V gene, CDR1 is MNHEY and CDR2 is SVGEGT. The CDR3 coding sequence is TGTGCCAGCAGCTCCAATTTAAGACGGGACGCGGACTCTGGAAACACCATATATTTT. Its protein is CASSSNLRRDADSGNTIYF.

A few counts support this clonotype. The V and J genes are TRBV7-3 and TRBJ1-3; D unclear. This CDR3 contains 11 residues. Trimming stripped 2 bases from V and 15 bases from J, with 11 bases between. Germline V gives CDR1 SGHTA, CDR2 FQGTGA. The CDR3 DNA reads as TGTGCCAGCAGCTTAGGAGCATTTCAATATTTT. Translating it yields CASSLGAFQYF.

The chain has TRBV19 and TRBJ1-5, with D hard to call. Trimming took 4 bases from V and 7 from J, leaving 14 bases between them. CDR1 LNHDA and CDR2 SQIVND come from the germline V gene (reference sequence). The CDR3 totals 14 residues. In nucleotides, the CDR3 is TGTGCCAGTAGTAACCGAGATATGGTGCAGCCCCAGCATTTT. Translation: CASSNRDMVQPQHF.

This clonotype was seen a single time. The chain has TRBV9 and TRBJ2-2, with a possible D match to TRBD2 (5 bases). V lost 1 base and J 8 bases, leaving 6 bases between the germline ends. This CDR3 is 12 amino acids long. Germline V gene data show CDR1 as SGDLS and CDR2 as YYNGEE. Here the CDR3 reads CASSVWEGELFF. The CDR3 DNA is TGTGCCAGCAGCGTATGGGAGGGGGAGCTGTTTTTT.

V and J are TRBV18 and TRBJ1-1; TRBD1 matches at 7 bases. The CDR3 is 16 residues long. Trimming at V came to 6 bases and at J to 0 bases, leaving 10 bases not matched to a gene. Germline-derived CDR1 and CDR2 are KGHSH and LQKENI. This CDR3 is CASSQSTGDLNTEAFF. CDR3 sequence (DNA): TGTGCCAGCTCCCAGTCCACAGGGGACCTGAACACTGAAGCTTTCTTT.

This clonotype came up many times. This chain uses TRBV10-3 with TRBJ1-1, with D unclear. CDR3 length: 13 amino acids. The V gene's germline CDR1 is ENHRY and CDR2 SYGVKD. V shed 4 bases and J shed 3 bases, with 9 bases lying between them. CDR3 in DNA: TGTGCCATCAGTGCCGGGTCCCACACTGAAGCTTTCTTT. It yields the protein CAISAGSHTEAFF.

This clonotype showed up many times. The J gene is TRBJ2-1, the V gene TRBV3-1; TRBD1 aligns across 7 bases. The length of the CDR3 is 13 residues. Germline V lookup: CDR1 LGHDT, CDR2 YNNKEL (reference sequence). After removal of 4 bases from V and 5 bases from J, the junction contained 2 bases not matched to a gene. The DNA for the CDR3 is TGTGCCAGCAGCCTCGGGACAGACAATGAGCAGTTCTTC. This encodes CASSLGTDNEQFF.

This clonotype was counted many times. CDR3 nucleotide sequence: TGTGCCAGCAGCGCCCGGACAGGGGCGCGGACTGAAGCTTTCTTT. Amino acid sequence: CASSARTGARTEAFF. The chain employs TRBV13 and TRBJ1-1; TRBD1 matches 9 bases. Per the germline V gene, CDR1 is PRHDT and CDR2 is FYEKMQ (reference sequence). The CDR3 is 15 residues long. The J segment lost 5 bases and the V segment lost 5 bases, leaving 9 bases of the junction unmatched.

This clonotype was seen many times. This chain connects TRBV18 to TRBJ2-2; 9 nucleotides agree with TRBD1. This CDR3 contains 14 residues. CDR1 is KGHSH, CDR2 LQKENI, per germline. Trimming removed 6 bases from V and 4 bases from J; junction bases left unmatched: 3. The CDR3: CASSRDRVTGELFF. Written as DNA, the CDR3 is TGTGCCAGCTCCCGGGACAGGGTCACCGGGGAGCTGTTTTTT.

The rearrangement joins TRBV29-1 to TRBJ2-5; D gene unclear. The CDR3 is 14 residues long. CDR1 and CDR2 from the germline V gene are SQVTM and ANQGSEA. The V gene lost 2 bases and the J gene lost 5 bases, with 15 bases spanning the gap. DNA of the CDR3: TGCAGCGTTGAACCCGGCCGGAAAGGGGAGACCCAGTACTTC. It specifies CSVEPGRKGETQYF.

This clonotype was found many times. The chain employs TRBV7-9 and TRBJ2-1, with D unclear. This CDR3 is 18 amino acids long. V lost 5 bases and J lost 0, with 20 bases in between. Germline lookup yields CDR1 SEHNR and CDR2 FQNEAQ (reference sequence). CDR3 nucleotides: TGTGCCAGCAGCCCACCTCCGTCGCCCTCCCTCTCCTACAATGAGCAGTTCTTC. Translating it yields CASSPPPSPSLSYNEQFF.

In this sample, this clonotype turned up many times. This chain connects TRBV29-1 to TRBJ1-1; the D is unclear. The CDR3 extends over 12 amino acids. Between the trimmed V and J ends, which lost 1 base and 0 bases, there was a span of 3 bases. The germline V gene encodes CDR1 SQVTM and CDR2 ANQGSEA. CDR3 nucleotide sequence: TGCAGCGTTGAAGGGGTGAACACTGAAGCTTTCTTT. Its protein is CSVEGVNTEAFF. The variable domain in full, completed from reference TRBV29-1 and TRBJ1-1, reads SAVISQKPSRDICQRGTSLTIQCQVDSQVTMMFWYRQQPGQSLTLIATANQGSEATYESGFVIDKFPISRPNLTFSTLTVSNMSPEDSSIYLCSVEGVNTEAFFGQGTRLTVV.

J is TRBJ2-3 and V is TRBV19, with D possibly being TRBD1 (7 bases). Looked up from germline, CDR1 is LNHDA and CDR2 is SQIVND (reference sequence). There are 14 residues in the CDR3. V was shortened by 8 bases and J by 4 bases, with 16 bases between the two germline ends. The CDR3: CASSAQGGADTQYF. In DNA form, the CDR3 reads TGTGCCAGTTCCGCCCAGGGGGGCGCAGATACGCAGTATTTT.

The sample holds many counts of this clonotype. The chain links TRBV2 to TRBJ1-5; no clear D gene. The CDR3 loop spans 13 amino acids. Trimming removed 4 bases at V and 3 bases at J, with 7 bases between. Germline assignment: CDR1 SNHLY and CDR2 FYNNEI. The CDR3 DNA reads TGTGCCAGCAGTGCTGACACCAATCAGCCCCAGCATTTT. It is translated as CASSADTNQPQHF.